The next 11 T cell receptor beta chains were all read from a single sample in a study of graft-versus-host responses after intestinal transplantation. The repertoire was sequenced with immunoSEQ multiplex PCR; TCRdb's copy has only in-frame clones and lacks some. The sample has 15,000 to 20,000 clones, about 90% seen once. The material sequenced was PBMCs, taken roughly 110 days after intestinal transplant. The receptors derive from a human patient who received an intestinal transplant, so some T cells may come from the graft donor.

This clone showed up just once. J is TRBJ2-2 and V is TRBV5-1; D perhaps matches TRBD2 (6 bases). The ends were cut back, 1 base at V and 4 bases at J, with 11 bases in the middle. This CDR3 has 15 amino acids. Germline CDR1 reads SGHRS; CDR2 reads YFSETQ. The CDR3 DNA follows: TGCGCCAGCAGCTTGTGGCGGGGCCCCACCGGGGAGCTGTTTTTT. This sequence encodes CASSLWRGPTGELFF.

The genes are TRBV5-6 and TRBJ1-5, with 9 positions matching TRBD1. J lost 6 bases, V lost 3 bases, and 16 bases had no gene match. The CDR3 has 18 residues. Looked up from germline, CDR1 is SGHDT and CDR2 is YYEEEE. The chain's CDR3 is CASSSGTGSWGGGQPQHF. As DNA, the CDR3 is TGTGCCAGCAGCTCAGGGACAGGGTCTTGGGGAGGTGGTCAGCCCCAGCATTTT.

The chain recombines TRBV27 with TRBJ2-4; D possibly corresponds to TRBD2 (7 bases). The V end lost 3 bases, the J end lost 0 bases, and 9 bases lay between the germline ends. Germline V gene lookup returns CDR1 MNHEY and CDR2 SMNVEV (reference sequence). The CDR3 consists of 15 residues. In DNA, the CDR3 is TGTGCCAGCAGTTTCGGGGGGCTAGCCAAAAACATTCAGTACTTC. Protein product: CASSFGGLAKNIQYF.

The gene calls are TRBV28 and TRBJ1-1; weak D call: TRBD1 (6 bases). Deletions cut 10 bases from V and 0 bases from J, with 15 bases between. This CDR3 contains 14 residues. CDR1 and CDR2 (germline): MDHEN, SYDVKM. The DNA of the CDR3 is TGTGCCACAAGGACAGCCAGTCTGAACACTGAAGCTTTCTTT. Translation: CATRTASLNTEAFF.

The chain carries TRBV7-2 and TRBJ2-7, with D maybe TRBD1 (6 bases). Germline values: CDR1 SGHTA, CDR2 FQGNSA. The CDR3 contains 13 residues. The V gene lost 2 bases and the J gene lost 6 bases, with 11 bases spanning the gap. Here the CDR3 reads CASSLTTGSEQYF. In DNA form, the CDR3 reads TGTGCCAGCAGCTTAACGACAGGCAGCGAGCAGTACTTC.

The chain recombines TRBV6-1 with TRBJ2-7; D not certain. Trimming removed 6 bases from V and 2 bases from J, with 8 bases in between. CDR3 length equals 12 residues. Germline assignment: CDR1 MNHNS and CDR2 SASEGT. The CDR3 sequence is CASRSGPYEQYF. As DNA, the CDR3 is TGTGCCAGCAGATCCGGCCCCTACGAGCAGTACTTC.

The genes are TRBV27 and TRBJ1-5; D is uncertain. Germline CDR1 and CDR2: MNHEY and SMNVEV (reference sequence). This CDR3 is 12 amino acids long. V was shortened by 8 bases and J by 5 bases, with 10 bases between the two germline ends. As DNA, the CDR3 is TGTGCCAGCGGGCCCCGTGATCAGCCCCAGCATTTT. This encodes CASGPRDQPQHF.

This rearrangement joins TRBV28 to TRBJ2-1; D call uncertain. CDR1 MDHEN and CDR2 SYDVKM come from the germline V gene. Trimming stripped 5 bases from V and 0 bases from J, with 14 bases between. The CDR3 sequence is 16 residues long. The chain's CDR3 is CASSPRKFSSYNEQFF. The CDR3 coding sequence is TGTGCCAGCAGTCCCCGTAAGTTTAGCTCCTACAATGAGCAGTTCTTC. The full variable domain, its missing parts supplied by reference TRBV28 and TRBJ2-1, is DVKVTQSSRYLVKRTGEKVFLECVQDMDHENMFWYRQDPGLGLRLIYFSYDVKMKEKGDIPEGYSVSREKKERFSLILESASTNQTSMYLCASSPRKFSSYNEQFFGPGTRLTVL.

This clone was picked up a small number of times. The CDR3: CASSQDLLAGEVNEQFF. The CDR3 region has the DNA TGTGCCAGCAGCCAAGACCTACTAGCGGGAGAAGTCAATGAGCAGTTCTTC. The chain carries TRBV4-2 and TRBJ2-1, with 11 bases lining up with TRBD2. The germline gives CDR1 LGHNA, CDR2 YNFKEQ. The CDR3 sequence is 17 residues long. After removal of 0 bases from V and 6 bases from J, the junction contained 7 bases not matched to a gene.

The rearrangement links TRBV4-1 to TRBJ1-2; maybe TRBD1 (5 bases). This CDR3 has 15 amino acids. Germline assignment: CDR1 MGHRA and CDR2 YSYEKL. Trimming took off 1 base at V and 1 base at J, with 10 bases between the two ends. The CDR3 sequence is CASSQVFGGNYGYTF. The CDR3 bases are TGCGCCAGCAGCCAAGTCTTCGGGGGTAACTATGGCTACACCTTC.

With regard to this clone: Relative to the germline gene, one junction end is altered; a read error may explain this. The chain couples TRBV7-8 to TRBJ2-5, with D hard to call. The germline V gene encodes CDR1 SGHVS and CDR2 FQNEAQ. There are 11 residues in the CDR3. The CDR3 DNA reads as TGTGCCAGCAGGCTGGAAGAGGCCCAGTACTTC. Amino acid sequence: CASRLEEAQYF.